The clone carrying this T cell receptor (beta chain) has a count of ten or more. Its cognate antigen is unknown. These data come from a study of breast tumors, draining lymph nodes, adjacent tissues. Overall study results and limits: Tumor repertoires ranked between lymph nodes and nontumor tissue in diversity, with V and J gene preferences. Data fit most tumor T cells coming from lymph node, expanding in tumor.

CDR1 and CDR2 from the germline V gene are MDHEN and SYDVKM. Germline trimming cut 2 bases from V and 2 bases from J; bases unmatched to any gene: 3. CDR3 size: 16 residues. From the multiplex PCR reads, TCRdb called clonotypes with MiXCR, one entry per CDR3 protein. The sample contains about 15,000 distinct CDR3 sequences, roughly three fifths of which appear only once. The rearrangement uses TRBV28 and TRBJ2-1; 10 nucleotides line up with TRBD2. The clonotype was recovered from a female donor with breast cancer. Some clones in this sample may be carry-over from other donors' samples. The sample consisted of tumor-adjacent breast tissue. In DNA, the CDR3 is TGTGCCAGCAGTTTAGGGACTAGCGCAACCTACAATGAGCAGTTCTTC. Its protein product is CASSLGTSATYNEQFF.